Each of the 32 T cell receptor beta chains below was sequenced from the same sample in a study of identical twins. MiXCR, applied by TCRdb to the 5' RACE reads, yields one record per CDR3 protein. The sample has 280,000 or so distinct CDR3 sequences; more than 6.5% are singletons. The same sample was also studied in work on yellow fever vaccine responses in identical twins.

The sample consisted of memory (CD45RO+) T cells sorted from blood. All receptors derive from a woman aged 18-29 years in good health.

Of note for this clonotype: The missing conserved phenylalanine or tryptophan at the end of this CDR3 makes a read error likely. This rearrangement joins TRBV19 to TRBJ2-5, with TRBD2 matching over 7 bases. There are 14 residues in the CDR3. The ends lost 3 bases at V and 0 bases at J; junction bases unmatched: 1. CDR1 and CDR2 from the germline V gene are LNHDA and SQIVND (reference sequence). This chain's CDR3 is CASSMGGHQETQYL. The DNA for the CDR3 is TGTGCCAGTAGTATGGGAGGGCACCAAGAGACCCAGTACCTC.

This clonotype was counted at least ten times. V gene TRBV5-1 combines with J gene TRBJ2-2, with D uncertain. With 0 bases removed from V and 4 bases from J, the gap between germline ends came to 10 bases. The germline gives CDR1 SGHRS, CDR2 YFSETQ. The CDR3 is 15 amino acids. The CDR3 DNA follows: TGCGCCAGCAGCTTGGGGCACGGTGGCACCGGGGAGCTGTTTTTT. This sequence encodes CASSLGHGGTGELFF.

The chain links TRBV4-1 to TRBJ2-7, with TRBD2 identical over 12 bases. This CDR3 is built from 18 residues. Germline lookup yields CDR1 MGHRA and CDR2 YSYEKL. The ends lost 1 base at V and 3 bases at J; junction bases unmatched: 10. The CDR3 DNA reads TGCGCCAGCAGCCAAGCCTCTCTAACACTAGCGGGGGGCTACGAGCAGTACTTC. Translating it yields CASSQASLTLAGGYEQYF.

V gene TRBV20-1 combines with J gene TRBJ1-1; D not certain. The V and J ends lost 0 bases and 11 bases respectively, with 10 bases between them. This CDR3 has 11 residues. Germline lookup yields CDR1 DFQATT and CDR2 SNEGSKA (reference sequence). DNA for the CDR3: TGCAGTGCTAGAGATCGACTGGGGGCTTTCTTT. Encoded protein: CSARDRLGAFF.

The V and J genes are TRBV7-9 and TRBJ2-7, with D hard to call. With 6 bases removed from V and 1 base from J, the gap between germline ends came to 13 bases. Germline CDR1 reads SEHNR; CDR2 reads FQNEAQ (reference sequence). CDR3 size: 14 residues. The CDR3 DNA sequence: TGTGCCAGCAGTTATGATCAGGTATCCTACGAGCAGTACTTC. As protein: CASSYDQVSYEQYF. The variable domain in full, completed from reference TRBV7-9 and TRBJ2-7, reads DTGVSQNPRHKITKRGQNVTFRCDPISEHNRLYWYRQTLGQGPEFLTYFQNEAQLEKSRLLSDRFSAERPKGSFSTLEIQRTEQGDSAMYLCASSYDQVSYEQYFGPGTRLTVT.

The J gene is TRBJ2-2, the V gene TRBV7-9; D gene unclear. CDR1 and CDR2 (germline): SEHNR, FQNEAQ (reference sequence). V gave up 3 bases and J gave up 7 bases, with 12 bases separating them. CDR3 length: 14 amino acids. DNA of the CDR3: TGTGCCAGCAGCTTGGACGGTAATATCGGGGAGCTGTTTTTT. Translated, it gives CASSLDGNIGELFF. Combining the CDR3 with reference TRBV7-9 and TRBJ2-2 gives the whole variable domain DTGVSQNPRHKITKRGQNVTFRCDPISEHNRLYWYRQTLGQGPEFLTYFQNEAQLEKSRLLSDRFSAERPKGSFSTLEIQRTEQGDSAMYLCASSLDGNIGELFFGEGSRLTVL.

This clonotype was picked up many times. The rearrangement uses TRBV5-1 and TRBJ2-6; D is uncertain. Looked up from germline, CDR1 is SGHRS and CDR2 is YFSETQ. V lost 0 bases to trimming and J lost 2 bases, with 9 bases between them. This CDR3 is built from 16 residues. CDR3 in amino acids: CASSLVSRPGANVLTF. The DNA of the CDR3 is TGCGCCAGCAGCTTGGTTTCGCGCCCTGGGGCCAACGTCCTGACTTTC.

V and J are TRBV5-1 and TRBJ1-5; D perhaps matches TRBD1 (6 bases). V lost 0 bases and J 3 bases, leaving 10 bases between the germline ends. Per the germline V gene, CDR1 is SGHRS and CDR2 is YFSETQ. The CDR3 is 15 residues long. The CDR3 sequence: CASSLGGADNQPQHF. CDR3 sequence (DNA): TGCGCCAGCAGCTTGGGGGGGGCTGACAATCAGCCCCAGCATTTT.

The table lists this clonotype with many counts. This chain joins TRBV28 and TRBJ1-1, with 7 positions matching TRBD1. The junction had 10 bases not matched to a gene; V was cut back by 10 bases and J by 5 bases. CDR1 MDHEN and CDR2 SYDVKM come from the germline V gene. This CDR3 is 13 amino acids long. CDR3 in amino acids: CATHVTGRTEAFF. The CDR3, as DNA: TGTGCCACACACGTGACAGGGCGGACTGAAGCTTTCTTT.

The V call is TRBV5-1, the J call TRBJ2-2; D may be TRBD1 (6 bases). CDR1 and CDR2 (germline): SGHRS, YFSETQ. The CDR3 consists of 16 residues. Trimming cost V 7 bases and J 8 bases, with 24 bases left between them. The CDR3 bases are TGCGCCAGCCGTGCTCGGACCGGGACACACCAAGGGGAGCTGTTTTTT. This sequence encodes CASRARTGTHQGELFF.

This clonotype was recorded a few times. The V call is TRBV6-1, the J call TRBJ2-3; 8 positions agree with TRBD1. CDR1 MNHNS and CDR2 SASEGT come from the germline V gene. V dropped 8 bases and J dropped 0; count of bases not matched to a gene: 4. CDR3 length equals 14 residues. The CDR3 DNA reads TGTGCCAGCGGGACAGGACGTAGCACAGATACGCAGTATTTT. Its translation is CASGTGRSTDTQYF.

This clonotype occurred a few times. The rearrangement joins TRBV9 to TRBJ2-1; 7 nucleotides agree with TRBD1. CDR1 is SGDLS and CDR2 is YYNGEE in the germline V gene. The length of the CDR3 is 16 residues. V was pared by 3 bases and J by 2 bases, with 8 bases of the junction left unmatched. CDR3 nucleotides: TGTGCCAGCAGCGGGTCTCCGGGACAGCCCTACAATGAGCAGTTCTTC. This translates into CASSGSPGQPYNEQFF.

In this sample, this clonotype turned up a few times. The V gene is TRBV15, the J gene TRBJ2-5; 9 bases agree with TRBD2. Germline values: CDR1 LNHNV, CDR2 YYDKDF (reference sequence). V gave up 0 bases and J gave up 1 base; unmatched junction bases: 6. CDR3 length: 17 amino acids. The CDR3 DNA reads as TGTGCCACCAGCAGAGATGTGTCAGCGGGAGGCCAAGAGACCCAGTACTTC. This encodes CATSRDVSAGGQETQYF. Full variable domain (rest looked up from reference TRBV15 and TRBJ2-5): DAMVIQNPRYQVTQFGKPVTLSCSQTLNHNVMYWYQQKSSQAPKLLFHYYDKDFNNEADTPDNFQSRRPNTSFCFLDIRSPGLGDTAMYLCATSRDVSAGGQETQYFGPGTRLLVL.

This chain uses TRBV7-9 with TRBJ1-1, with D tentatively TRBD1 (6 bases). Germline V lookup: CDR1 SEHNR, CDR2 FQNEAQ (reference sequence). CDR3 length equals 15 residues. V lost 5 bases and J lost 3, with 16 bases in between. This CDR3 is CASSDYRVVDTEAFF. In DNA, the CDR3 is TGTGCCAGCAGCGATTACAGGGTGGTGGACACTGAAGCTTTCTTT. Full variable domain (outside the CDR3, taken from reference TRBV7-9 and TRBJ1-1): DTGVSQNPRHKITKRGQNVTFRCDPISEHNRLYWYRQTLGQGPEFLTYFQNEAQLEKSRLLSDRFSAERPKGSFSTLEIQRTEQGDSAMYLCASSDYRVVDTEAFFGQGTRLTVV.

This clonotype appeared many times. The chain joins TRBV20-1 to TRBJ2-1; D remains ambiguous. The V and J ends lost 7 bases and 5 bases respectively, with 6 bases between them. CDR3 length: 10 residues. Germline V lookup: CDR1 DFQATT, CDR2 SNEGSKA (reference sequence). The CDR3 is CSVGDNEQFF. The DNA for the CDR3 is TGCAGTGTCGGTGACAATGAGCAGTTCTTC.

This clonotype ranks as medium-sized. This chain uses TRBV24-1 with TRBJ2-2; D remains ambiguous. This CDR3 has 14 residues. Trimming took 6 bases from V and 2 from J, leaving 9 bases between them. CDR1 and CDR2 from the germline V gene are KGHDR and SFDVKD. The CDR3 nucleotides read TGTGCCACCAGTCCATCCAGAAACACCGGGGAGCTGTTTTTT. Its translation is CATSPSRNTGELFF.

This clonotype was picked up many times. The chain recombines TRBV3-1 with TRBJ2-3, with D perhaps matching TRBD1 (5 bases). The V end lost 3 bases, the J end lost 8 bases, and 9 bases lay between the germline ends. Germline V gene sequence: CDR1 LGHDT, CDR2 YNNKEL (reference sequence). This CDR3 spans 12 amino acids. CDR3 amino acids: CASSQGPSTQYF. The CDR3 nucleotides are TGTGCCAGCAGCCAGGGGCCTAGTACGCAGTATTTT.

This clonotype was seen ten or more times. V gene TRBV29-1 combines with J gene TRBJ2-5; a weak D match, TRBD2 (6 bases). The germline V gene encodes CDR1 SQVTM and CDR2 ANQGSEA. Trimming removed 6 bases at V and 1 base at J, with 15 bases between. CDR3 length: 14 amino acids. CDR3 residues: CSVNPGLTQETQYF. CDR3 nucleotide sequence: TGCAGCGTCAATCCGGGACTGACCCAAGAGACCCAGTACTTC.

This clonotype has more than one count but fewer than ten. The CDR3 DNA reads as TGTGCCAGCTCGCCTCCAGTTGGAAACACCATATATTTT. As protein: CASSPPVGNTIYF. J is TRBJ1-3 and V is TRBV18; no reliable D call. Per the germline V gene, CDR1 is KGHSH and CDR2 is LQKENI. The germline V and J ends were trimmed by 6 bases and 3 bases, with 9 bases remaining between them. The CDR3 has 13 residues. The full variable domain, its missing parts supplied by reference TRBV18 and TRBJ1-3, is NAGVMQNPRHLVRRRGQEARLRCSPMKGHSHVYWYRQLPEEGLKFMVYLQKENIIDESGMPKERFSAEFPKEGPSILRIQQVVRGDSAAYFCASSPPVGNTIYFGEGSWLTVV.

CDR3 in DNA: TGTGCCAGCACCCCCCCTTTCCGGGACATCCAAGAGACCCAGTACTTC. It codes for CASTPPFRDIQETQYF. J is TRBJ2-5 and V is TRBV28; a weak D match, TRBD1 (6 bases). This CDR3 is built from 16 residues. Deletions cut 7 bases from V and 1 base from J, with 19 bases between. In germline, CDR1 is MDHEN, CDR2 SYDVKM.

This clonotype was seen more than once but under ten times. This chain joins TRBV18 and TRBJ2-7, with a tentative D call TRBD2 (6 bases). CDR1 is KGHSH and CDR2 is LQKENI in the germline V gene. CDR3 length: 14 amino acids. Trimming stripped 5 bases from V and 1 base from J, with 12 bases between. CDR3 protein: CASSGISGSYEQYF. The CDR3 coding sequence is TGTGCCAGCTCAGGGATAAGCGGGTCCTACGAGCAGTACTTC. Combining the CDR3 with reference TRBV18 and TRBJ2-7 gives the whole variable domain NAGVMQNPRHLVRRRGQEARLRCSPMKGHSHVYWYRQLPEEGLKFMVYLQKENIIDESGMPKERFSAEFPKEGPSILRIQQVVRGDSAAYFCASSGISGSYEQYFGPGTRLTVT.

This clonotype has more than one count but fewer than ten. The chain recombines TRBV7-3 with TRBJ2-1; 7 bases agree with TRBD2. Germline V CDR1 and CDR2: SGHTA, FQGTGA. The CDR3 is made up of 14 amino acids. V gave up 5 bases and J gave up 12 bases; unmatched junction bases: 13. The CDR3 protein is CASSNGDYSHGQFF. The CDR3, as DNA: TGTGCCAGCAGCAACGGGGACTACTCCCACGGGCAGTTCTTC.

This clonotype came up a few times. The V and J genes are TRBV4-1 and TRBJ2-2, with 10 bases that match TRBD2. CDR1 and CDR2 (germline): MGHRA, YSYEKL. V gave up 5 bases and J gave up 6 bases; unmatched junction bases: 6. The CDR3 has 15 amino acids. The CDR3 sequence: CASSDPGTSAGELFF. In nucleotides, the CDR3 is TGCGCCAGCAGCGATCCCGGGACTAGCGCCGGGGAGCTGTTTTTT.

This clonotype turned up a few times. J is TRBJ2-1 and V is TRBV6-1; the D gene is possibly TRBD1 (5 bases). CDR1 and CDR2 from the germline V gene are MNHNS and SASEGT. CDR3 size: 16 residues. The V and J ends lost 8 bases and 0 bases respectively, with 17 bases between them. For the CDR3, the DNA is TGTGCCAGCTCTGACCTGGCGGACATCTCCTACAATGAGCAGTTCTTC. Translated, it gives CASSDLADISYNEQFF.

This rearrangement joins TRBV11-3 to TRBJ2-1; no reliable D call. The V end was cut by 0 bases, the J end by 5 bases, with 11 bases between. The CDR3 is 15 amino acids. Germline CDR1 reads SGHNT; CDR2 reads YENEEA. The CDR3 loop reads CASSLDRKGDNEQFF. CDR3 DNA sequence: TGTGCCAGCAGCTTAGATCGAAAAGGCGACAATGAGCAGTTCTTC.

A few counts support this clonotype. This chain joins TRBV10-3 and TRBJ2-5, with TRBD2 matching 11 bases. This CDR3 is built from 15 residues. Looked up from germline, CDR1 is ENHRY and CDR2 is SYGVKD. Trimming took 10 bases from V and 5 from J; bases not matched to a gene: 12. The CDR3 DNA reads TGTGCCAGGCCGGGACTAGCGGTGCTAGGTGAGACCCAGTACTTC. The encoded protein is CARPGLAVLGETQYF.

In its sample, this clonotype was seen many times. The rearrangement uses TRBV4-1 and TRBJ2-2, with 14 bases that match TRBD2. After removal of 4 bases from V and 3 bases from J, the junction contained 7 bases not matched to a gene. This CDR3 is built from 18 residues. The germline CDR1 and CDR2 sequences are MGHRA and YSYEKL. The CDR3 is CASSPIGLAGGHTGELFF. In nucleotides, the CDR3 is TGCGCCAGCAGCCCAATTGGACTAGCGGGAGGTCACACCGGGGAGCTGTTTTTT.

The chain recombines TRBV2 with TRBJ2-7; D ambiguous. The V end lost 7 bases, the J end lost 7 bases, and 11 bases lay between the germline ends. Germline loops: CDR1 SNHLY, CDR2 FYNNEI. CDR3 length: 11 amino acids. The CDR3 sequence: CASTAGREQYV. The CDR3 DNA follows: TGTGCCAGCACCGCTGGAAGGGAGCAGTACGTC.

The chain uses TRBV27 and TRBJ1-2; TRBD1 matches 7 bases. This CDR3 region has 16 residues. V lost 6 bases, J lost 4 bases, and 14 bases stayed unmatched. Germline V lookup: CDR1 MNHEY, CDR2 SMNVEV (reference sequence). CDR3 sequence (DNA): TGTGCCAGCAGAAAACTATATGACAGGGCCATCTATGGCTACACCTTC. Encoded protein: CASRKLYDRAIYGYTF.

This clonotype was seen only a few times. The CDR3, as DNA: TGTGCCAGCACCAAGACGGGCGGGAGGAACGAGCAGTACTTC. Its protein is CASTKTGGRNEQYF. V usage is TRBV3-1 and J usage is TRBJ2-7; 8 nucleotides agree with TRBD2. This CDR3 is built from 14 residues. J lost 5 bases, V lost 7 bases, and 10 bases had no gene match. From germline, CDR1 is LGHDT and CDR2 YNNKEL (reference sequence).

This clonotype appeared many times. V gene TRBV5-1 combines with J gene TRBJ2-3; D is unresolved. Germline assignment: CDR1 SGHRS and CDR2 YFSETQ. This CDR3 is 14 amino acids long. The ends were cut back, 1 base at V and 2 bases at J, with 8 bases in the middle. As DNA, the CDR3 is TGCGCCAGCAGCTTGTCGGGTTTCACAGATACGCAGTATTTT. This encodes CASSLSGFTDTQYF. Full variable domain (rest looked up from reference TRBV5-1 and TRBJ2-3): KAGVTQTPRYLIKTRGQQVTLSCSPISGHRSVSWYQQTPGQGLQFLFEYFSETQRNKGNFPGRFSGRQFSNSRSEMNVSTLELGDSALYLCASSLSGFTDTQYFGPGTRLTVL.

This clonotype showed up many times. CDR3 loop: CASSQEGTSAKNIQYF. DNA for the CDR3: TGTGCCAGCAGCCAAGAGGGGACTAGCGCCAAAAACATTCAGTACTTC. This rearrangement joins TRBV4-2 to TRBJ2-4; 9 bases agree with TRBD2. J gave up 1 base and V 0 bases, and 1 base lay outside the gene matches. This CDR3 has 16 amino acids. Per the germline V gene, CDR1 is LGHNA and CDR2 is YNFKEQ.